Following are 21 T cell receptor beta chains from one sample sequenced in a study of HIV-infected patients and healthy controls. Reverse transcription used about 510 ng RNA and constant-region primers for alpha and beta. Using multiplexing indices, alpha and beta chain libraries were generated apart by chain-specific third strand synthesis. One entry per CDR3 protein results from TCRdb running MiXCR on the 5' RACE reads. The table lists about 10,000 distinct CDR3 sequences, approximately 8% of them singletons. All unsorted peripheral T cells were captured because whole blood was used without fractionation. The sample taken for sequencing was blood. Receptors originate from an adult in good health.

This clonotype was detected a few times. The rearrangement links TRBV5-8 to TRBJ2-3, with 8 positions matching TRBD2. After removal of 4 bases from V and 0 bases from J, the junction contained 4 bases not matched to a gene. There are 15 residues in the CDR3. Germline loops: CDR1 SGHTS, CDR2 YDEGEE. The CDR3 DNA follows: TGTGCCAGCAGCCGAAGCGGGGGTAGCACAGATACGCAGTATTTT. The encoded protein is CASSRSGGSTDTQYF.

V gene TRBV5-1 combines with J gene TRBJ2-2; 10 bases match TRBD1. CDR3 length equals 18 residues. Losses at the gene ends were 4 bases for V and 8 bases for J; bases not matched to a gene: 17. CDR1 is SGHRS, CDR2 YFSETQ, per germline. The CDR3 spells CASSPTFGGQGIHGELFF. CDR3 nucleotides: TGCGCCAGCAGCCCGACGTTTGGGGGACAGGGGATCCATGGGGAGCTGTTTTTT.

This clonotype was observed at least ten times. V and J are TRBV6-5 and TRBJ2-7; D remains ambiguous. CDR3 length: 14 amino acids. Trimming shortened V by 6 bases and J by 2 bases, and 14 bases separated the two germline ends. Germline V CDR1 and CDR2: MNHEY, SVGAGI. The CDR3 bases are TGTGCCAGCAGCCCCGACGATTTCACCTACGAGCAGTACTTC. This sequence encodes CASSPDDFTYEQYF.

The genes are TRBV20-1 and TRBJ1-4, with no clear D. V was clipped by 1 base and J by 8 bases, with 17 bases between them. The CDR3 length is 15 residues. Germline CDR1 is DFQATT and CDR2 is SNEGSKA (reference sequence). CDR3 residues: CSARVMTQTREKLFF. Written as DNA, the CDR3 is TGCAGTGCTAGAGTGATGACGCAGACCCGGGAAAAACTGTTTTTT.

The table lists this clonotype with a count of one. The rearrangement links TRBV11-1 to TRBJ2-3; 11 bases map to TRBD2. Germline V gene lookup returns CDR1 SGHAT and CDR2 FQDESV (reference sequence). The CDR3 covers 15 residues. The ends lost 4 bases at V and 4 bases at J; junction bases unmatched: 4. CDR3 sequence: CASSWLAGGPDTQYF. The DNA for the CDR3 is TGTGCCAGCAGCTGGCTAGCGGGGGGCCCAGATACGCAGTATTTT.

This clonotype was picked up many times. V is TRBV20-1 and J is TRBJ2-3; no reliable D call. The CDR3 contains 12 residues. CDR1 and CDR2 (germline): DFQATT, SNEGSKA (reference sequence). The germline V and J ends were trimmed by 7 bases and 4 bases, with 12 bases remaining between them. CDR3 protein: CSVRISPDTQYF. The CDR3 nucleotides are TGCAGTGTTCGGATCTCCCCAGATACGCAGTATTTT.

By its share, this clonotype is medium-sized. This chain uses TRBV30 with TRBJ1-2; no reliable D call. Trimming took 0 bases from V and 8 from J, leaving 13 bases between them. CDR1 and CDR2 (germline): GTSNPN, SVGIG (reference sequence). This CDR3 spans 13 amino acids. The chain's CDR3 is CAWSVTSVYGYTF. The CDR3 DNA is TGTGCCTGGAGTGTTACGTCAGTCTACGGCTACACCTTC.

By sample fraction, this clonotype is medium-sized. CDR3 in amino acids: CASSYSLGLSGTNTGELFF. DNA of the CDR3: TGTGCCAGCAGTTACAGCCTCGGTCTTAGCGGGACGAACACCGGGGAGCTGTTTTTT. This chain links TRBV6-5 with TRBJ2-2; 8 nucleotides agree with TRBD2. After removal of 2 bases from V and 0 bases from J, the junction contained 11 bases not matched to a gene. The CDR3 has 19 amino acids. Germline V gene lookup returns CDR1 MNHEY and CDR2 SVGAGI.

By share, this clonotype counts as medium-sized. J is TRBJ2-5 and V is TRBV7-2; D tentatively reads TRBD1 or TRBD2 (5 bases each). Deletions cut 1 base from V and 1 base from J, with 7 bases between. CDR1 is SGHTA, CDR2 FQGNSA, per germline. CDR3 length: 14 residues. In DNA form, the CDR3 reads TGTGCCAGCAGCTTAGGGGGGAGCCAAGAGACCCAGTACTTC. Encoded protein: CASSLGGSQETQYF.

Judged by abundance, this clonotype is medium-sized (0.01 to 0.1%). This chain joins TRBV15 and TRBJ2-1; a possible D gene is TRBD2 (6 bases). Trimming shortened V by 3 bases and J by 1 base, and 22 bases separated the two germline ends. This CDR3 is built from 19 residues. Germline assignment: CDR1 LNHNV and CDR2 YYDKDF (reference sequence). CDR3: CATSRTRTGRGRSYNEQFF. The CDR3 coding sequence is TGTGCCACCAGCAGGACTCGGACCGGTCGGGGGAGGTCCTACAATGAGCAGTTCTTC.

By frequency in the sample, this clonotype is medium-sized. This chain connects TRBV29-1 to TRBJ2-4, with D possibly called TRBD1 or TRBD2 (5 bases each). The CDR3 length is 13 residues. Germline V lookup: CDR1 SQVTM, CDR2 ANQGSEA. V lost 6 bases to trimming and J lost 0 bases, with 9 bases between them. This CDR3 reads CSVGDGAKNIQYF. CDR3 bases: TGCAGCGTCGGGGACGGAGCCAAAAACATTCAGTACTTC.

This clonotype was seen more than once but under ten times. The rearrangement uses TRBV6-1 and TRBJ2-5; 8 nucleotides agree with TRBD1. Trimming cost V 3 bases and J 1 base; bases outside gene matches: 4. Germline CDR1 MNHNS, CDR2 SASEGT. The CDR3 is 15 amino acids. CDR3 bases: TGTGCCAGCAGTGACGGACAGGGACTCCAAGAGACCCAGTACTTC. As protein: CASSDGQGLQETQYF.

This clonotype is termed medium-sized. The rearrangement uses TRBV24-1 and TRBJ1-2; maybe TRBD1 (5 bases). V was trimmed by 6 bases and J by 7 bases, leaving 14 bases between them. Germline assignment: CDR1 KGHDR and CDR2 SFDVKD. The CDR3 sequence is 13 residues long. In nucleotides, the CDR3 is TGTGCCACCAGTCTGGGGGTCACCACTGGCTACACCTTC. Protein: CATSLGVTTGYTF.

This clonotype ranks as medium-sized. The chain employs TRBV28 and TRBJ2-3; D call uncertain. The CDR3 has 14 residues. Between the trimmed V and J ends, which lost 5 bases and 0 bases, there was a span of 9 bases. Germline loops: CDR1 MDHEN, CDR2 SYDVKM. CDR3 sequence: CASSMDGSTDTQYF. DNA for the CDR3: TGTGCCAGCAGTATGGACGGTAGCACAGATACGCAGTATTTT.

This chain connects TRBV19 to TRBJ1-5; D not resolved. V was clipped by 5 bases and J by 11 bases, with 22 bases between them. This CDR3 is built from 15 residues. CDR1 LNHDA and CDR2 SQIVND come from the germline V gene (reference sequence). Here the CDR3 reads CASSARKGSKMTQHF. DNA of the CDR3: TGTGCCAGTAGTGCGAGAAAAGGGTCTAAGATGACCCAGCATTTT.

This clonotype qualifies as medium-sized. CDR3 DNA sequence: TGTGCCAGCAGCCAAGAGGCGGGGGCGTACAATGAGCAGTTCTTC. The encoded protein is CASSQEAGAYNEQFF. The V call is TRBV3-1, the J call TRBJ2-1; weak D call: TRBD2 (7 bases). The V gene's germline CDR1 is LGHDT and CDR2 YNNKEL (reference sequence). Trimming removed 0 bases at V and 4 bases at J, with 10 bases between. There are 15 residues in the CDR3.

This clonotype was detected many times. The rearrangement joins TRBV12-5 to TRBJ2-5; no reliable D call. The germline V and J ends were trimmed by 2 bases and 5 bases, with 3 bases remaining between them. CDR1 LGHNT and CDR2 FRNRAP come from the germline V gene. This CDR3 contains 11 residues. CDR3 DNA sequence: TGTGCTAGTGGTTTGATGGAGACCCAGTACTTC. Its translation is CASGLMETQYF.

Within the sample, this clonotype is medium-sized. Here the CDR3 DNA reads TGTGCCAGCAGCCCCCCCGTAGCGGGGGCCTCCTACAATGAGCAGTTCTTC. It is translated as CASSPPVAGASYNEQFF. This chain links TRBV3-1 with TRBJ2-1; 9 nucleotides align to TRBD2. After removal of 4 bases from V and 0 bases from J, the junction contained 7 bases not matched to a gene. Looked up from germline, CDR1 is LGHDT and CDR2 is YNNKEL (reference sequence). The CDR3 is 17 residues long.

The J gene is TRBJ2-6, the V gene TRBV29-1; D is possibly TRBD1 or TRBD2 (5 bases each). The CDR3 loop spans 14 amino acids. CDR1 and CDR2 from the germline V gene are SQVTM and ANQGSEA. Deletions cut 7 bases from V and 1 base from J, with 11 bases between. The CDR3 sequence: CSAKGESGANVLTF. In nucleotides, the CDR3 is TGCAGCGCCAAAGGGGAGTCTGGGGCCAACGTCCTGACTTTC.

This clonotype was seen repeatedly, ten times or more. The rearrangement uses TRBV12-3 or TRBV12-4 and TRBJ1-5, with D perhaps TRBD1 (5 bases). V was trimmed by 7 bases and J by 5 bases, leaving 12 bases between them. The CDR3 sequence is 13 residues long. The CDR3 loop reads CASTRGGDQPQHF. The CDR3 DNA reads as TGTGCCAGCACTCGGGGGGGGGATCAGCCCCAGCATTTT.

The sample holds many counts of this clonotype. This chain connects TRBV7-9 to TRBJ2-5, with D hard to call. V was clipped by 3 bases and J by 3 bases, with 11 bases between them. CDR3 length: 14 amino acids. Germline V lookup: CDR1 SEHNR, CDR2 FQNEAQ (reference sequence). The CDR3 spells CASSFGSMEETQYF. The CDR3 nucleotides are TGTGCCAGCAGCTTCGGTAGCATGGAAGAGACCCAGTACTTC.